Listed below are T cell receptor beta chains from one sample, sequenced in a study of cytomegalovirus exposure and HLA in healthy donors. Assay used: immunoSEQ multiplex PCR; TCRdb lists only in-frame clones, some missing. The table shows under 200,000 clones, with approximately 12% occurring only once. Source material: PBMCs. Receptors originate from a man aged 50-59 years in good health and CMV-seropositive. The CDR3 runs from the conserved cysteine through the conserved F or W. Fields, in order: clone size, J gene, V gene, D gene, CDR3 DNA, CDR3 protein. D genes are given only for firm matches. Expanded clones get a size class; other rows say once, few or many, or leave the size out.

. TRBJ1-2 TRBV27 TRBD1 TGTGCCAGCAGGCTCGGACAGGGAGGATATGGCTACACCTTC CASRLGQGGYGYTF
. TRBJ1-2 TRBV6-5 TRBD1 TGTGCCAGCAGCCCCGGACAGGATCGCTATGGCTACACCTTC CASSPGQDRYGYTF
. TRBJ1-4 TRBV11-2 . TGTGCCAGCAGCCCGGGAGAAAAACTGTTTTTT CASSPGEKLFF
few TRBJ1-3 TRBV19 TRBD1 TGTGCCAGTAGTATCGGGACAGGGGGCTCTGGAAACACCATATATTTT CASSIGTGGSGNTIYF
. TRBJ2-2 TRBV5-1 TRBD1 TGCGCCAGCAGCGTTAGACAGGGAAGGGACACCGGGGAGCTGTTTTTT CASSVRQGRDTGELFF
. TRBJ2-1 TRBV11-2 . TGTGCCAGCAGCTTAGATAGGACTCCCCTAGCTTGGTTCTTC CASSLDRTPLAWFF
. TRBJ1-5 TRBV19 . TGTGCCAGTAGTCCGGACAACAATCAGCCCCAGCATTTT CASSPDNNQPQHF
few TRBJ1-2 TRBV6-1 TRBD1 TGTGCCAGCAGTGAAGTCGAGGGGGCAGGGTATGGCTACACCTTC CASSEVEGAGYGYTF
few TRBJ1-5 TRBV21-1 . TGTGCCAGCAGCAAAGAAGGGGCATATACGAATCAGCCCCAGCATTTT CASSKEGAYTNQPQHF
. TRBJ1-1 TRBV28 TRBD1 TGTGCCAGCAGTTCAAGGACAGGGGGCTTGAACACTGAAGCTTTCTTT CASSSRTGGLNTEAFF
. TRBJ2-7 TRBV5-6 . TGTGCCAGCAGCTTGAGTTACAGCTCCTACGAGCAGTACTTC CASSLSYSSYEQYF
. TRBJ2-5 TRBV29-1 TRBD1 TGCAGCGTTGAACAGGGGGCAGGGGAGACCCAGTACTTC CSVEQGAGETQYF
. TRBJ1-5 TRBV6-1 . TGTGCCAGCAGTGGACACCAGAATCAGCCCCAGCATTTT CASSGHQNQPQHF
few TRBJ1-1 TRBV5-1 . TGCGCCAGCAGAGTGGACAGAGTCTTTAATACTGAAGCTTTCTTT CASRVDRVFNTEAFF
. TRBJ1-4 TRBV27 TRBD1 TGTGCCAGCAGTTTTACCGGGACAGGGCATGAAAAACTGTTTTTT CASSFTGTGHEKLFF
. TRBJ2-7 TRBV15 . TGTGCCACCAGCTCGCGGACAGAATCCAACGAGCAGTACTTC CATSSRTESNEQYF
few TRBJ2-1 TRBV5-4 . TGTGCCAGCAGCTTGTCCGGGTTCAATGAGCAGTTCTTC CASSLSGFNEQFF
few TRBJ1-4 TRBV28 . TGTGCCAGCAGTTTCAGGGGCCCTAATGAAAAACTGTTTTTT CASSFRGPNEKLFF
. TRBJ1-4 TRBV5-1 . TGCGCCAGCAGCTTGTCCGGGATTAATGAAAAACTGTTTTTT CASSLSGINEKLFF
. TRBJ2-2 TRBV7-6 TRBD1 TGTGCCAGCAGCCCCGTTGGACAGGGGGCGTCCCGAACCGGGGAGCTGTTTTTT CASSPVGQGASRTGELFF
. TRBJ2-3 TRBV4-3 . TGCGCCAGCAGCCAAGATCGGGGAGACCTCACAGATACGCAGTATTTT CASSQDRGDLTDTQYF
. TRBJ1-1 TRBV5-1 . TGCGCCAGCAGCTTAAAGACTGCGAACACTGAAGCTTTCTTT CASSLKTANTEAFF
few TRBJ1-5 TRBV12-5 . TGTGCTAGTGGTTTGTTGGAGGGTTGGCAGCCCCAGCATTTT CASGLLEGWQPQHF
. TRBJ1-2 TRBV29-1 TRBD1 TGCAGCGTTGAAGATCGTGGCAGGGGGGACGGCTACACCTTC CSVEDRGRGDGYTF
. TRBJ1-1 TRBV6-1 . TGTGCCAGCAGTGAAGCCTCAGGGGCCTTCTCTGGGTTGAACACTGAAGCTTTCTTT CASSEASGAFSGLNTEAFF
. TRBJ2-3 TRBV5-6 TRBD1 TGTGCCAGCAGCTTGGATTTACAGGGGGGCACAGATACGCAGTATTTT CASSLDLQGGTDTQYF
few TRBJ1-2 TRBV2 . TGTGCCAGTGGGGGGTGGATAGGAGGCTATGGCTACACCTTC CASGGWIGGYGYTF
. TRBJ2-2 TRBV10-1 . TGCGCCAGCAGTGGACACTTCACCGGGGAGCTGTTTTTT CASSGHFTGELFF
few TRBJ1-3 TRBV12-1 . TGTGCCAGCAGCTTTGGGGGCAGGGAAAGCTCTGGAAACACCATATATTTT CASSFGGRESSGNTIYF
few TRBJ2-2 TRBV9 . TGTGCCAGCAGCGTAGCCCCCGGGAACGGGGAGCTGTTTTTT CASSVAPGNGELFF
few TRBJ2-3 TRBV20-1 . TGCAGTGCTAGAGTCCAGGATACGCAGTATTTT CSARVQDTQYF
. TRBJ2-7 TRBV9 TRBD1 TGTGCCAGCAGCGCGATAAGACAGGGGAGCGAGCAGTACTTC CASSAIRQGSEQYF
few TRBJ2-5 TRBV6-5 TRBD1 TGTGCCAGCAGTTATTTCACAGGGGGAGAGACCCAGTACTTC CASSYFTGGETQYF
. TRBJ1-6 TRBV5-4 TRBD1 TGTGCCAGCAGCCCAGCAAACAGGGGGCGCGATTCACCCCTCCACTTT CASSPANRGRDSPLHF
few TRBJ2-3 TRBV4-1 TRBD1 TGCGCCAGCAGCCAAACAGGGGATTGGACAGATACGCAGTATTTT CASSQTGDWTDTQYF
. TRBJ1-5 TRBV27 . TGTGCCAGCAGGGCCGGGACTCTCGGTACAAATCAGCCCCAGCATTTT CASRAGTLGTNQPQHF
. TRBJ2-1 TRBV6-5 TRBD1 TGTGCCAGCTTTGCCCCGACAGGGGATTCGGTCTTC CASFAPTGDSVF
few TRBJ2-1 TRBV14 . TGTGCCAGCAGCCAATTAGCTGGAGGTGAGCAGTTCTTC CASSQLAGGEQFF
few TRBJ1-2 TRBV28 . TGTGCCAGCAGTTCGGACAGTTATAACTATGGCTACACCTTC CASSSDSYNYGYTF
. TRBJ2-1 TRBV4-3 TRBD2 TGCGCCAGCAGCCAGGCCGTAGCGGGGGGCAACAATGAGCAGTTCTTC CASSQAVAGGNNEQFF
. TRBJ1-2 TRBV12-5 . TGTGCTAGTGGTCCCGAGTTTGGCTACACCTTC CASGPEFGYTF
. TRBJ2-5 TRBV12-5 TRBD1 TGTGCTAGTGGTTTGAAACCGGGACAGGGTCTCCCGGGGAAACAAGAGACCCAGTACTTC CASGLKPGQGLPGKQETQYF
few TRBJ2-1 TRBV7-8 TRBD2 TGTGCCAGCATCCCACGGGAGGGGAGCTCCTACAATGAGCAGTTCTTC CASIPREGSSYNEQFF
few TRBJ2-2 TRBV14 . TGTGCCAGCAGCCAGGATGGCCGGACAGCCGGCGGGGAGCTGTTTTTT CASSQDGRTAGGELFF
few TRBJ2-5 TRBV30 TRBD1 TGTGCCTGGAGCCCCGGACAGGGGACAGAGACCCAGTACTTC CAWSPGQGTETQYF